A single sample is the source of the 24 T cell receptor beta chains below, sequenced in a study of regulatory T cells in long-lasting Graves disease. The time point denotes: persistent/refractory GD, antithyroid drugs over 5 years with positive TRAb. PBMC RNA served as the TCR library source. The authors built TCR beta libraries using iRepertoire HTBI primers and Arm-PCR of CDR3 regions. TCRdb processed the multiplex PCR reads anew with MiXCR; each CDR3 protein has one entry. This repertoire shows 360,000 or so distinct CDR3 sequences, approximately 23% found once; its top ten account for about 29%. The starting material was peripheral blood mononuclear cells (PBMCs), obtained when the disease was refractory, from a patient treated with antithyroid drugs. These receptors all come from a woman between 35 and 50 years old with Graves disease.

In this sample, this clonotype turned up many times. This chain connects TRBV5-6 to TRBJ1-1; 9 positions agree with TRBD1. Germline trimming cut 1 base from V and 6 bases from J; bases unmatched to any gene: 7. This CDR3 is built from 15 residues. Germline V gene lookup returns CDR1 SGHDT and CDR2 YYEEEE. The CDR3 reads CASSLFRDRVSEAFF. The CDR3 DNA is TGTGCCAGCAGCTTGTTCCGGGACAGGGTATCTGAAGCTTTCTTT.

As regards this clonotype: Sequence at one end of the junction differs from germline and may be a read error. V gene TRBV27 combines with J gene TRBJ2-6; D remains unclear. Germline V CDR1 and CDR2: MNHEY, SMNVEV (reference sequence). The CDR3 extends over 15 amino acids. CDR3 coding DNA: TGTGCCAACAGTTTCCTTTCCTTTGGGGCCAACGTCCTGACTTTC. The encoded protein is CANSFLSFGANVLTF.

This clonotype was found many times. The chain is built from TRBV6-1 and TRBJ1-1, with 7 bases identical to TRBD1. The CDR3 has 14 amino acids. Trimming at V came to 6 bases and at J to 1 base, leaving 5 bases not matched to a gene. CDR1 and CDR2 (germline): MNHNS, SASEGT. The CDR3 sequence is CASRSGTANTEAFF. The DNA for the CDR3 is TGTGCCAGCAGGTCCGGGACAGCGAACACTGAAGCTTTCTTT.

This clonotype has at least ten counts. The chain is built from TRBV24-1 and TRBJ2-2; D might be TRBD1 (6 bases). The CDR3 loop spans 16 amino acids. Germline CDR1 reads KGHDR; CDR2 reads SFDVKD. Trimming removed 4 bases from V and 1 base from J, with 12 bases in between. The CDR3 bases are TGTGCCACCAGTGAGCCGGGACACATGAACACCGGGGAGCTGTTTTTT. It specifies CATSEPGHMNTGELFF.

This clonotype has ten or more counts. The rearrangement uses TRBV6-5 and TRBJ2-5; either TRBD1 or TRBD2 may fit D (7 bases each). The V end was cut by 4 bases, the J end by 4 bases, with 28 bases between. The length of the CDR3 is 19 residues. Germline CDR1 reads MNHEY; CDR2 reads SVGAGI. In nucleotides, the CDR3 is TGTGCCAGCAGTTTATCCTTCTCCACGCAGGGGGGGGTACGAGAGACCCAGTACTTC. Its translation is CASSLSFSTQGGVRETQYF.

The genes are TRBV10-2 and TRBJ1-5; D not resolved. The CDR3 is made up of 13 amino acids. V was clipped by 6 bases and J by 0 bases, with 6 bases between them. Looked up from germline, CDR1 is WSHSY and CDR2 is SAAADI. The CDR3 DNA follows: TGCGCCAGCAGGGGCCATAGCAATCAGCCCCAGCATTTT. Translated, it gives CASRGHSNQPQHF.

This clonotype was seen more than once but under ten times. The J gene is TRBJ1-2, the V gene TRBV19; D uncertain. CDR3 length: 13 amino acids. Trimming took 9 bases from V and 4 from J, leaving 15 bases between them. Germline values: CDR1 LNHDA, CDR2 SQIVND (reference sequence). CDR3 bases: TGTGCCAGCCGTGGTAGCGTCCTCTATGGCTACACCTTC. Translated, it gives CASRGSVLYGYTF.

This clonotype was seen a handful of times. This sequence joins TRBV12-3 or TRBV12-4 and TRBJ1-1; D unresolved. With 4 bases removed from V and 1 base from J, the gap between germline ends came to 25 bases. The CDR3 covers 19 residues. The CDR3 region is CASSSLIFVLGQTNTEAFF. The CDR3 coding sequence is TGTGCCAGCAGTTCTTTGATCTTTGTTCTCGGGCAGACGAACACTGAAGCTTTCTTT.

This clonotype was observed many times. The CDR3 loop is CASSPGLGGTSADYEQYF. The CDR3 DNA follows: TGTGCCAGCAGCCCGGGCCTCGGTGGGACTAGCGCAGACTACGAGCAGTACTTC. The V call is TRBV27, the J call TRBJ2-7; 10 nucleotides match TRBD2. Germline loops: CDR1 MNHEY, CDR2 SMNVEV (reference sequence). V shed 6 bases, J shed 3 bases, and the junction held 17 bases outside the gene matches. The CDR3 has 18 amino acids.

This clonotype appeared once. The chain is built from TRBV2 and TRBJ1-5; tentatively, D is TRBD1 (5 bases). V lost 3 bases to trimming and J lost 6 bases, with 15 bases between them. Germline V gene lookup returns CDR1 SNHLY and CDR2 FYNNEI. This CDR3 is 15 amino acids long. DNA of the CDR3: TGTGCCAGCAGTGACGGCAGGGATGAGGTTCAGCCCCAGCATTTT. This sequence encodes CASSDGRDEVQPQHF.

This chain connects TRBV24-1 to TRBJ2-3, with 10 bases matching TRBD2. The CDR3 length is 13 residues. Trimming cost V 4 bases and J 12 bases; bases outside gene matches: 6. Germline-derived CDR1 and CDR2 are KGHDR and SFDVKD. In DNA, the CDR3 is TGTGCCACCAGTGACTTAGGACTAGCGGCACAGTATTTT. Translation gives CATSDLGLAAQYF.

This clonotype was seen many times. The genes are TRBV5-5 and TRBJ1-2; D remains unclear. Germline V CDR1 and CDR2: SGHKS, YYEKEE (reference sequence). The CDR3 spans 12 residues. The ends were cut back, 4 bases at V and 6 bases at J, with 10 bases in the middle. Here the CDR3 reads CASSELRDGYTF. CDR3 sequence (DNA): TGTGCCAGCAGCGAACTTAGGGATGGCTACACCTTC.

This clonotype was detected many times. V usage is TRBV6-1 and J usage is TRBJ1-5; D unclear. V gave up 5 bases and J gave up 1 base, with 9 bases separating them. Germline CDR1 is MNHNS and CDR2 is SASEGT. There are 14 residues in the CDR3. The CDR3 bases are TGTGCCAGCAGTCCCCGACGGAGCAATCAGCCCCAGCATTTT. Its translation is CASSPRRSNQPQHF.

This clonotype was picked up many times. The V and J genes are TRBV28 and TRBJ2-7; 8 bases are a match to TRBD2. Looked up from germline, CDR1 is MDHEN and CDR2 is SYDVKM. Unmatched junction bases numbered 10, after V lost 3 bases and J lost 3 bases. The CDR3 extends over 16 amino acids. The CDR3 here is CASSFVGPSGHYEQYF. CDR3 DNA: TGTGCCAGCAGTTTTGTTGGGCCTAGCGGGCACTACGAGCAGTACTTC.

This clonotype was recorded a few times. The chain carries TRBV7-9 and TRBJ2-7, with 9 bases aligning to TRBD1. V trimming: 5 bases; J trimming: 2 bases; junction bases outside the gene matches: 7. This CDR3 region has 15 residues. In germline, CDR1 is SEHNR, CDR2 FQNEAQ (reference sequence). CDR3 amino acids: CASSRTGTGTYEQYF. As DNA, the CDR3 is TGTGCCAGCAGCCGTACCGGGACAGGGACCTACGAGCAGTACTTC.

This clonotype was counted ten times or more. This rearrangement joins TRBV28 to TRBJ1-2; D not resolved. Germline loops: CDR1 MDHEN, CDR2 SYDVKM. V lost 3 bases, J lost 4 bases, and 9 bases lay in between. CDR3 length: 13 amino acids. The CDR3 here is CASSFPGTYGYTF. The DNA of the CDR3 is TGTGCCAGCAGTTTTCCCGGCACCTATGGCTACACCTTC.

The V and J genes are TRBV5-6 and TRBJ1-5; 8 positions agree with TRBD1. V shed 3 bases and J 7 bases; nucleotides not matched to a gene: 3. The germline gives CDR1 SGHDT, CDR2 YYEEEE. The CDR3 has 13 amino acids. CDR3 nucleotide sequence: TGTGCCAGCAGCTACGCAGGGGGCCAGCCCCAGCATTTT. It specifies CASSYAGGQPQHF.

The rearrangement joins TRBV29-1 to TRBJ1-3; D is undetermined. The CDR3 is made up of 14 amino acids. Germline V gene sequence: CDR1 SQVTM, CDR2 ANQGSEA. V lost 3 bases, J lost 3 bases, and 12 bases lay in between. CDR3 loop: CSVEMGFGGNTIYF. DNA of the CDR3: TGCAGCGTTGAGATGGGGTTTGGTGGAAACACCATATATTTT.

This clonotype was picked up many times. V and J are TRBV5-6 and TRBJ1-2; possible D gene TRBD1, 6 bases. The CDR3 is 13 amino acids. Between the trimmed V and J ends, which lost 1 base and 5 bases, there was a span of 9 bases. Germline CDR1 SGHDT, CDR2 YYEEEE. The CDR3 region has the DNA TGTGCCAGCAGCTTGACAGGGAGTTATGGCTACACCTTC. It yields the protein CASSLTGSYGYTF.

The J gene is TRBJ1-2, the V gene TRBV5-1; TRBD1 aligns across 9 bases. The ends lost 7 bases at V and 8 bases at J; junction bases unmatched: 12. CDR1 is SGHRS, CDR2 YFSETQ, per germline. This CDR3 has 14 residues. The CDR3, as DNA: TGCGCCAGCGCCCCTCGGGACAGGGAGAGAGGCTACACCTTC. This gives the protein CASAPRDRERGYTF.

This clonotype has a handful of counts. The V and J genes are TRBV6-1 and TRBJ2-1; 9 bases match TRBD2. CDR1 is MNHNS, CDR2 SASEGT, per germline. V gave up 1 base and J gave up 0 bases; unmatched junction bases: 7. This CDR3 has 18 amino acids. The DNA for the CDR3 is TGTGCCAGCAGTGAAGGGATTCTTAGCGGGAGCTCCTACAATGAGCAGTTCTTC. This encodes CASSEGILSGSSYNEQFF.

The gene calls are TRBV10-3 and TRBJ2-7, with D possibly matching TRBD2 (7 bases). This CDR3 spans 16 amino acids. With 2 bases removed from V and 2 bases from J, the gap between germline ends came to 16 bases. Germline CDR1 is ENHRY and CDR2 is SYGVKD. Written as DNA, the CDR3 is TGTGCCATCAGTGAGAATTTGGGGGGGGCCACCTACGAGCAGTACTTC. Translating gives CAISENLGGATYEQYF.

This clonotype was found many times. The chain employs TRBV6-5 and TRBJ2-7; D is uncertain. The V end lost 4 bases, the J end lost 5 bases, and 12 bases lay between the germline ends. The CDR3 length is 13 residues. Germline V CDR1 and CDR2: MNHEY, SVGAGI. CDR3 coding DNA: TGTGCCAGCAGTTTGGCCATTGGTGACGAGCAGTACTTC. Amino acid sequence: CASSLAIGDEQYF.

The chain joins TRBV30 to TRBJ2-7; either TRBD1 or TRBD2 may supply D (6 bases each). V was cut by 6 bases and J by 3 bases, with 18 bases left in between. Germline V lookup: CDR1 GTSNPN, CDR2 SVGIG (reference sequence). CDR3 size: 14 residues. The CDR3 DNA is TGTGCCTGTCGTTTCCGGGGGCTCTTCTACGAGCAGTACTTC. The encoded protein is CACRFRGLFYEQYF.